Listed here is a single T cell receptor beta chain. This entry belongs to a study of control samples from healthy donors and cancer patients. Assay: immunoSEQ multiplex PCR; the TCRdb copy retains only in-frame clones and omits some. The sample includes some 160,000 clones, roughly 89% seen only once; the top ten take roughly 5%. The material sequenced was blood. The TCR originated in a man aged 25 to 40 in good health.

CDR3: CASSFGDRDYNEQFF. CDR3 coding DNA: TGTGCCAGCAGCTTTGGGGACAGGGACTACAATGAGCAGTTCTTC. V usage is TRBV11-2 and J usage is TRBJ2-1, with TRBD1 matching 9 bases. V shed 3 bases, J shed 3 bases, and the junction held 3 bases outside the gene matches. The germline gives CDR1 SGHAT, CDR2 FQNNGV. CDR3 length: 15 residues. The whole variable domain, filled in from reference TRBV11-2 and TRBJ2-1, reads EAGVAQSPRYKIIEKRQSVAFWCNPISGHATLYWYQQILGQGPKLLIQFQNNGVVDDSQLPKDRFSAERLKGVDSTLKIQPAKLEDSAVYLCASSFGDRDYNEQFFGPGTRLTVL.